A selection of T cell receptor beta chains follows, all from one sample in a study of shared clonotypes between healthy human individuals. Assay used: immunoSEQ multiplex PCR; TCRdb lists only in-frame clones, some missing. The sample contains approximately 1,500,000 clones, over 95% of which appear only once. The material sequenced was naive CD4+ T cells sorted from blood. The receptors derive from a man aged 25 to 40 in good health. CDR3s include the opening cysteine and the closing phenylalanine or tryptophan.

TRBV10-1	CASRGQEGTQYF
TRBV5-1	CASSLQTGAPEQFF
TRBV5-4	CASSPYGGTGELFF
TRBV14	CASSQVGGRVNTGELFF
TRBV2	CASSEAQWAGELFF
TRBV6-5	CASSNRGTGGTEAFF
TRBV5-1	CASTNPSGIYNEQFF
TRBV19	CASSILDRGHGEQYF
TRBV27	CASSLVKTYEQYF
TRBV7-8	CASSFLGVGSAARYEQYF
TRBV27	CASSLGPGLAGAGTYEQYF
TRBV5-4	CASSRDYYNEQFF
TRBV6-1	CASINYEQFF
TRBV18	CASSKDSLLSGNTIYF
TRBV7-2	CASSFHSDQPQHF
TRBV29-1	CSVEWSPGTPTGYTF
TRBV9	CASSVGGLAGEVEQFF
TRBV6-1	CASSEGAGSQHSQPQHF
TRBV6-5	CASSQRPYEQYF
TRBV21-1	CASPIVGGGRQRSAPTEAFF
TRBV15	CATSREIGLAGVNEQFF
TRBV5-1	CASSFGQGGFGAGNTIYF
TRBV5-4	CASSSSVSSGYTF
TRBV10-3	CAISAGGTSTDTQYF
TRBV10-2	CAISGGDRGYEQYF
TRBV28	CASSFSGAGYQPQHF
TRBV30	CAWSDPPSPRDEQYF
TRBV6-6	CASSTQSGVSNQPQHF
TRBV5-6	CASSWGKAGHRLLSYEQYF
TRBV19	CASSRENRGNYGYTF
TRBV9	CASSEGILAKNIQYF
TRBV15	CATSRGTTGDWGQPQHF